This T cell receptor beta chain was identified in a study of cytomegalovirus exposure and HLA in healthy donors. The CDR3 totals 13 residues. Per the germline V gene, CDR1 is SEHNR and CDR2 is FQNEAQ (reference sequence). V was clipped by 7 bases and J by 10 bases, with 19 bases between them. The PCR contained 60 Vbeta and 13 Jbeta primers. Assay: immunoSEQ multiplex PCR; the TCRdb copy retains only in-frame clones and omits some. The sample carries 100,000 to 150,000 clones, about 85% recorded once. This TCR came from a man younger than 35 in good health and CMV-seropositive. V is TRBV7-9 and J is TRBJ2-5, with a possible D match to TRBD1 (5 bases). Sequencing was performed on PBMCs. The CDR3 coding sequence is TGTGCCAGCATAGACAGCACCTATGGTATCCAGTACTTC. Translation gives CASIDSTYGIQYF.